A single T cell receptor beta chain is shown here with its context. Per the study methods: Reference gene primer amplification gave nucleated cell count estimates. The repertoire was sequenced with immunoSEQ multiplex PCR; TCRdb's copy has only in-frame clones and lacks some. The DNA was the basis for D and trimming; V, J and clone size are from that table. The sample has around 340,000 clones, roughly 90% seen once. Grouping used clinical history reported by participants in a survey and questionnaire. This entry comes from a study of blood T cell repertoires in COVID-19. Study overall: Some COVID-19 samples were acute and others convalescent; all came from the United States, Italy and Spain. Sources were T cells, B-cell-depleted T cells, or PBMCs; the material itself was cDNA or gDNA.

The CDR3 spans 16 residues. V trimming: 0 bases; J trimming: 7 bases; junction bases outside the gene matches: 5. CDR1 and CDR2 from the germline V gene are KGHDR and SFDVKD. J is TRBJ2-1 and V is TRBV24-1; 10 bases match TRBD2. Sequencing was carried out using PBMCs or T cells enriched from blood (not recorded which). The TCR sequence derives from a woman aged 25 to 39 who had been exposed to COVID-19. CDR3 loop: CATSDLRLAGRNEQFF. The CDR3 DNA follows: TGTGCCACCAGTGATTTGCGACTAGCGGGCCGGAATGAGCAGTTCTTC.